This T cell receptor (delta chain) appears in the sequencing data of a study of γδ T cells in repeated Plasmodium falciparum infection. Looking at the study overall: Timepoints: baseline, immediately before selected infections, and 21 days after every infection.

This clone was detected ten times or more. TCRdb re-identified clones in the multiplex PCR reads via CATT. The sample lists 70,000 to 95,000 delta-chain clones; more than 1.4% were seen once. Sequencing input: gamma-delta T cells from blood. This clonotype was obtained from a pool of human donors (malaria-infected and uninfected, not separated).

CDR3 protein: CALGKRGWGIQRGKLIF. CDR3 bases: TGTGCTCTTGGGAAGAGGGGCTGGGGGATACAGAGGGGTAAACTCATCTTT. The J gene is TRDJ1, the V gene TRDV1; 11 nucleotides match TRDD3. V dropped 5 bases and J dropped 7; count of bases not matched to a gene: 15. This CDR3 region has 17 residues. CDR1 is TSWWSYY and CDR2 is QGS in the germline V gene.